The text below deals with one TCR beta chain. This record belongs to a study of blood T cell repertoires in COVID-19. Turning to the study itself: Sites across the United States, Italy and Spain contributed samples from acute and convalescent COVID-19. PBMCs, B-cell-depleted T cells, or T cells were the source of the cDNA or gDNA that made up the material.

Germline lookup yields CDR1 SGHRS and CDR2 YFSETQ. CDR3 length: 15 residues. Trimming pared 1 base from V and 8 bases from J, leaving 15 bases between. Per the study methods: Cell counts per sample came from amplifying reference gene primers. TCRdb's table, derived via immunoSEQ multiplex PCR, lists solely in-frame clones and lacks some. That table is the source of V, J and clone size, and D and trimming were worked out from the DNA. Of some 240,000 clones in the sample, 81% were seen once. Seattle's cohort entered during active infection and was followed longitudinally. Material for sequencing was peripheral blood. This sequence originates from a woman older than 75 with COVID-19, enrolled during active disease. The genes are TRBV5-1 and TRBJ1-4; TRBD1 might be the D (5 bases). The CDR3 protein is CASSLPGIGGEKLFF. CDR3 DNA: TGCGCCAGCAGCTTGCCAGGGATAGGTGGAGAAAAACTGTTTTTT.